The 12 T cell receptor beta chains reported below all come from one sample, sequenced in a study of blood T cell repertoires in COVID-19. Profiled with immunoSEQ multiplex PCR; TCRdb holds only in-frame clones, not every one. The table shows hundreds of thousands of clones, with roughly 91% occurring only once. Sequenced material: PBMCs or T cells enriched from blood (not recorded which). The receptor set was obtained from a woman between 25 and 40 years old who had recovered from COVID-19.

This chain uses TRBV7-9 with TRBJ2-1, with 11 bases fitting TRBD2. Per the germline V gene, CDR1 is SEHNR and CDR2 is FQNEAQ (reference sequence). This CDR3 is built from 17 residues. The trim removed 1 base at V and 5 bases at J, leaving 7 bases unmatched. The CDR3 loop is CASSLVAGGPRDNEQFF. The CDR3 nucleotides read TGTGCCAGCAGCTTAGTAGCGGGAGGGCCTAGGGACAATGAGCAGTTCTTC. The full variable domain, completed using reference TRBV7-9 and TRBJ2-1, is DTGVSQNPRHKITKRGQNVTFRCDPISEHNRLYWYRQTLGQGPEFLTYFQNEAQLEKSRLLSDRFSAERPKGSFSTLEIQRTEQGDSAMYLCASSLVAGGPRDNEQFFGPGTRLTVL.

The chain joins TRBV27 to TRBJ2-5, with D maybe TRBD2 (5 bases). Trimming removed 2 bases from V and 0 bases from J, with 10 bases in between. Germline V gene lookup returns CDR1 MNHEY and CDR2 SMNVEV (reference sequence). The CDR3 sequence is 15 residues long. The CDR3 here is CASSLNGEYQETQYF. The CDR3 bases are TGTGCCAGCAGTTTAAACGGGGAGTACCAAGAGACCCAGTACTTC.

The chain couples TRBV3-1 (or the pseudogene TRBV3-2) to TRBJ1-2; D is possibly TRBD1 (6 bases). Germline values: CDR1 LGHDT, CDR2 YNNKEL (reference sequence). V gave up 6 bases and J gave up 9 bases, with 14 bases separating them. The CDR3 runs to 12 residues. Written as DNA, the CDR3 is TGTGCCAGCAGTCATGAAGGGGACAGCTACACCTTC. This translates into CASSHEGDSYTF.

V and J are TRBV28 and TRBJ1-2; TRBD1 matches at 9 bases. The V gene end was trimmed by 6 bases and the J gene end by 12 bases; junction bases not matched to a gene: 5. CDR1 is MDHEN and CDR2 is SYDVKM in the germline V gene. This CDR3 region has 11 residues. CDR3 amino acids: CASSQQGANTF. The DNA for the CDR3 is TGTGCCAGCAGCCAACAGGGGGCGAACACCTTC.

The chain is built from TRBV7-2 and TRBJ2-7, with D perhaps matching TRBD2 (5 bases). CDR3 length: 15 amino acids. CDR1 is SGHTA and CDR2 is FQGNSA in the germline V gene. V dropped 2 bases and J dropped 3 bases, with 14 bases sitting between them. CDR3 in DNA: TGTGCCAGCAGCTTAAGTCGGGGATTAATCTACGAGCAGTACTTC. This translates into CASSLSRGLIYEQYF.

The chain links TRBV13 to TRBJ1-2; D might be TRBD1 (6 bases). Per germline, CDR1 PRHDT and CDR2 FYEKMQ (reference sequence). V was pared by 3 bases and J by 6 bases, with 17 bases between. The CDR3 runs 15 residues. The CDR3 sequence: CASSFPTGPEDGYTF. CDR3 nucleotide sequence: TGTGCCAGCAGCTTCCCCACAGGGCCGGAAGATGGCTACACCTTC.

CDR3 loop: CASSHYQDTFSGNTIYF. The CDR3 DNA follows: TGTGCCAGCAGCCATTATCAGGACACCTTCTCTGGAAACACCATATATTTT. The rearrangement links TRBV7-9 to TRBJ1-3, with D perhaps matching TRBD1 (5 bases). Trimming shortened V by 5 bases and J by 0 bases, and 17 bases separated the two germline ends. The CDR3 has 17 amino acids. CDR1 is SEHNR, CDR2 FQNEAQ, per germline (reference sequence).

The V call is TRBV2, the J call TRBJ2-3; TRBD2 agrees at 10 bases. V was pared by 6 bases and J by 1 base, with 4 bases of the junction left unmatched. The CDR3 loop spans 15 amino acids. The germline CDR1 and CDR2 sequences are SNHLY and FYNNEI. In DNA form, the CDR3 reads TGTGCCAGCAGCGGGACTAGCGCTGGCACAGATACGCAGTATTTT. Amino acid sequence: CASSGTSAGTDTQYF.

This clone was observed a single time. The chain carries TRBV14 and TRBJ2-7; possibly TRBD1 for D (6 bases). The length of the CDR3 is 15 residues. Trimming stripped 4 bases from V and 2 bases from J, with 15 bases between. Germline V gene data show CDR1 as SGHDN and CDR2 as FVKESK. In DNA, the CDR3 is TGTGCCAGCAGCCCACCCGGGACAATCGCCTACGAGCAGTACTTC. This sequence encodes CASSPPGTIAYEQYF.

In this sample, this clone turned up once. The genes are TRBV3-1 (or the pseudogene TRBV3-2) and TRBJ1-1; D perhaps matches TRBD1 (5 bases). Looked up from germline, CDR1 is LGHDT and CDR2 is YNNKEL (reference sequence). This CDR3 contains 15 residues. V lost 2 bases, J lost 4 bases, and 14 bases lay in between. The CDR3: CASSQLSGHSTEAFF. The DNA of the CDR3 is TGTGCCAGCAGCCAACTTTCCGGACACAGCACTGAAGCTTTCTTT.

The rearrangement uses TRBV18 and TRBJ1-1; the D is unclear. This CDR3 has 13 amino acids. Germline CDR1 and CDR2: KGHSH and LQKENI. V lost 4 bases and J 3 bases, leaving 9 bases between the germline ends. CDR3 nucleotides: TGTGCCAGCTCACTTGGGGAGGACACTGAAGCTTTCTTT. Translation: CASSLGEDTEAFF.

The chain combines TRBV5-1 with TRBJ2-7; 8 positions match TRBD2. V was clipped by 4 bases and J by 7 bases; unmatched bases: 10. CDR3 length: 14 amino acids. Germline CDR1 and CDR2: SGHRS and YFSETQ. CDR3 in DNA: TGCGCCAGCAGCCCCCAGACTAGCGCCTGGGAGCAGTACTTC. Translation gives CASSPQTSAWEQYF.